One sample yielded the 7 T cell receptor beta chains listed below, sequenced in a study of cytomegalovirus exposure and HLA in healthy donors. Primers included in the PCR were 60 Vbeta and 13 Jbeta primers. TCRdb's copy holds only in-frame clones and misses some; the assay was immunoSEQ multiplex PCR. The profile shows approximately 280,000 clones, just over 85% of them singletons. The sample was PBMCs. Receptors originate from a man aged 35 to 55 in good health and CMV-seropositive.

In this sample, this clone turned up once. The chain combines TRBV9 with TRBJ2-3; tentative D call: TRBD2 (5 bases). Per germline, CDR1 SGDLS and CDR2 YYNGEE. The V and J ends lost 0 bases and 5 bases respectively, with 16 bases between them. This CDR3 is 16 amino acids long. CDR3 bases: TGTGCCAGCAGCGTAGGCGATTCGGGAACTATAGATACGCAGTATTTT. This gives the protein CASSVGDSGTIDTQYF.

The CDR3 DNA follows: TGTGCCAGCAGTGATGGACAGGAGGGGCATGGCTACACCTTC. It specifies CASSDGQEGHGYTF. The rearrangement joins TRBV7-8 to TRBJ1-2, with 7 bases that match TRBD1. The CDR3 extends over 14 amino acids. The V and J ends lost 6 bases and 6 bases, in that order; junction bases with no gene match: 10. In germline, CDR1 is SGHVS, CDR2 FQNEAQ.

The chain carries TRBV5-1 and TRBJ1-1; no firm D call. The CDR3 totals 14 residues. Trimming pared 1 base from V and 4 bases from J, leaving 11 bases between. Germline V gene lookup returns CDR1 SGHRS and CDR2 YFSETQ. For the CDR3, the DNA is TGCGCCAGCAGCTTGAGACTTATGGGCACTGAAGCTTTCTTT. This translates into CASSLRLMGTEAFF.

J is TRBJ2-1 and V is TRBV11-2; tentatively, D is TRBD1 (5 bases). The V and J ends lost 10 bases and 0 bases respectively, with 16 bases between them. This CDR3 spans 15 amino acids. CDR1 and CDR2 from the germline V gene are SGHAT and FQNNGV. The CDR3 nucleotides read TGTGCCATCCTACGAAATAGGGGCTCCTACAATGAGCAGTTCTTC. It codes for CAILRNRGSYNEQFF.

The rearrangement joins TRBV6-5 to TRBJ2-5, with no clear D. This CDR3 spans 14 amino acids. Germline CDR1 is MNHEY and CDR2 is SVGAGI. Trimming pared 2 bases from V and 0 bases from J, leaving 7 bases between. CDR3 sequence reads: CASSYQDNQETQYF. The CDR3 DNA follows: TGTGCCAGCAGTTACCAAGACAACCAAGAGACCCAGTACTTC.

This chain links TRBV30 with TRBJ2-7; 8 positions agree with TRBD1. CDR3 length: 13 amino acids. Germline CDR1 and CDR2: GTSNPN and SVGIG (reference sequence). V shed 1 base, J shed 5 bases, and the junction held 4 bases outside the gene matches. The CDR3 sequence is CAWSGQGIHEQYF. In DNA, the CDR3 is TGTGCCTGGAGTGGACAGGGGATCCACGAGCAGTACTTC.

This clone was observed a few times. This chain uses TRBV27 with TRBJ1-1; 8 bases are shared with TRBD1. CDR1 is MNHEY and CDR2 is SMNVEV in the germline V gene (reference sequence). V dropped 6 bases and J dropped 4; count of bases not matched to a gene: 4. The CDR3 length is 13 residues. CDR3 nucleotide sequence: TGTGCCAGCAGGATTACAGGGGGCACTGAAGCTTTCTTT. This gives the protein CASRITGGTEAFF.